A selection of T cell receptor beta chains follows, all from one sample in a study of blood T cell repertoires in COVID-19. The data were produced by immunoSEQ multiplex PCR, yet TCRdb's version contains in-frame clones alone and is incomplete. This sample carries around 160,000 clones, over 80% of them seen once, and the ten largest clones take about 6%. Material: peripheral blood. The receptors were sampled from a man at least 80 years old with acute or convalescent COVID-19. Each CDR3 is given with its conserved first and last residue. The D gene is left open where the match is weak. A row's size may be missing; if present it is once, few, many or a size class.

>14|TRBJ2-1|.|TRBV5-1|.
CASSSPSSYNEQFF
TGCGCCAGCAGCTCCCCGAGCTCCTACAATGAGCAGTTCTTC
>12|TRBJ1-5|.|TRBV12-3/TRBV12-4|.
CASSFGQGALDF
.
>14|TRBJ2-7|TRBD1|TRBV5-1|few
CASAETGGAYEQYF
TGCGCCAGCGCAGAGACAGGGGGCGCGTACGAGCAGTACTTC
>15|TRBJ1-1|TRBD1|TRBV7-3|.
CASSPTGGSSTEAFF
TGTGCCAGCAGCCCGACAGGGGGCAGTAGCACTGAAGCTTTCTTT
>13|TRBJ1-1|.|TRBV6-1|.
CASSEVQNTEAFF
TGTGCCAGCAGTGAAGTTCAGAACACTGAAGCTTTCTTT
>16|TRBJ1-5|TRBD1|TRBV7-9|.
CASSLVLQGADQPQHF
TGTGCCAGCAGCTTAGTCCTACAGGGGGCTGATCAGCCCCAGCATTTT
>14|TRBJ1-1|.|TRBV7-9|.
CASSLSAAHTEAFF
TGTGCCAGCAGCTTATCGGCGGCTCACACTGAAGCTTTCTTT
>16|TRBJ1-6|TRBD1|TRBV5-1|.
CASSVGGTVYNSPLHF
TGCGCCAGCAGCGTTGGCGGGACAGTCTATAATTCACCCCTCCACTTT
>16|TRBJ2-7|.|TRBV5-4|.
CASSANPGVRSYEQYF
TGTGCCAGCAGCGCTAATCCAGGGGTCCGCTCCTACGAGCAGTACTTC
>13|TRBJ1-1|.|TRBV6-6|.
CASSLPGGTEAFF
TGTGCCAGCAGCCTCCCGGGGGGCACTGAAGCTTTCTTT
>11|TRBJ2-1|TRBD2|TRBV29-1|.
CSVSGGGGQFF
TGCAGCGTCTCGGGGGGAGGAGGGCAGTTCTTC
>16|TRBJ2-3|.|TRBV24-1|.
CATSDLTGSRTDTQYF
TGTGCCACCAGTGATTTGACCGGGAGCCGCACAGATACGCAGTATTTT
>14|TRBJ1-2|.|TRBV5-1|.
CASSLGDTLYGYTF
TGCGCCAGCAGCTTGGGGGACACTCTCTATGGCTACACCTTC
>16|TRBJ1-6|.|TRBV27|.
CASSPDRSSYNSPLHF
TGTGCCAGCAGTCCCGACAGGAGCTCCTATAATTCACCCCTCCACTTT
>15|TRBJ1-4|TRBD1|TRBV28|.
CASTVGGTGYKKLFF
TGTGCCAGCACCGTGGGGGGGACAGGGTATAAAAAACTGTTTTTT
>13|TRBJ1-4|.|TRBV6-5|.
CASTGVTNEKLFF
TGTGCCAGCACGGGAGTAACTAATGAAAAACTGTTTTTT
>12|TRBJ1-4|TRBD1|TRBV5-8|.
CASSLQTGELFF
TGTGCCAGCAGCCTACAGACAGGGGAACTGTTTTTT
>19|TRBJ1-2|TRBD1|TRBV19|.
CASSITDPGQGAPWYGYTF
TGTGCCAGTAGTATAACGGACCCGGGACAGGGGGCCCCCTGGTATGGCTACACCTTC
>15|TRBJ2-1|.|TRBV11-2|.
CASRHVRGINNEQFF
TGTGCCAGCCGCCACGTGAGGGGGATAAACAATGAGCAGTTCTTC
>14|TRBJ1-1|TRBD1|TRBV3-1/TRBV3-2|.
CASRTGSLNTEAFF
TGTGCCAGCAGGACAGGGTCCCTGAACACTGAAGCTTTCTTT
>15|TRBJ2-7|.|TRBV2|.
CASRAGRGSSYEQYF
TGTGCCAGCAGGGCAGGCAGGGGAAGCTCCTACGAGCAGTACTTC
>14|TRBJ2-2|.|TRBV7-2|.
CASSSDFNTGELFF
TGTGCCAGCAGCTCGGACTTCAACACCGGGGAGCTGTTTTTT
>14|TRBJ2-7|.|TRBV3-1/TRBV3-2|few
CASSQWTATYEQYF
TGTGCCAGCAGCCAGTGGACAGCAACCTACGAGCAGTACTTC
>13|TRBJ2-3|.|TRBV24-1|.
CATSETGTIRSIF
.
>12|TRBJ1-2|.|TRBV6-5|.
CASNNPNYGYTF
TGTGCCAGCAATAATCCTAACTATGGCTACACCTTC
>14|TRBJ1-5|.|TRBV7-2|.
CASSLGQGSQPQHF
TGTGCCAGCAGCTTAGGCCAGGGAAGCCAGCCCCAGCATTTT
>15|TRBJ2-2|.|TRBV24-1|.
CATRRGTENTGELFF
TGTGCCACCAGAAGGGGGACGGAGAACACCGGGGAGCTGTTTTTT
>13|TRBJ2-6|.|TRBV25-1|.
CATALSGANVLTF
TGTGCCACCGCACTCTCTGGGGCCAACGTCCTGACTTTC
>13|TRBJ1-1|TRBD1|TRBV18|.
CASSQQGSTEAFF
TGTGCCAGCTCGCAACAGGGGAGCACTGAAGCTTTCTTT
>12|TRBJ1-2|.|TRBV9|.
CASSADRYGYTF
TGTGCCAGCAGCGCCGACAGATATGGCTACACCTTC
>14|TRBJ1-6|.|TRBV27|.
CASSFGADVSPLHF
TGTGCCAGCAGTTTTGGGGCCGATGTCTCACCCCTCCACTTT
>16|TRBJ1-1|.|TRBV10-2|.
CASSEPGVGMNTEAFF
TGCGCCAGCAGTGAGCCGGGAGTGGGCATGAACACTGAAGCTTTCTTT
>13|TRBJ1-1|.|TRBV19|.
CASSPLAGTEAFF
TGTGCCAGTAGTCCCCTAGCAGGCACTGAAGCTTTCTTT
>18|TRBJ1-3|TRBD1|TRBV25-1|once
CASSESRDRSENGNTIYF
TGTGCCAGCAGTGAATCTCGGGACAGGTCCGAGAATGGAAACACCATATATTTT
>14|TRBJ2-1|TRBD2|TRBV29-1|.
CSAVTSGAYNEQFF
TGCAGCGCTGTGACTAGCGGGGCATACAATGAGCAGTTCTTC
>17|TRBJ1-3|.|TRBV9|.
CASSLNDAAFTGNTIYF
TGTGCCAGCAGCCTAAACGACGCGGCCTTTACTGGAAACACCATATATTTT
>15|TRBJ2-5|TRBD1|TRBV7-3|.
CASSIRGGQGETQYF
TGTGCCAGCAGCATAAGGGGGGGACAGGGCGAGACCCAGTACTTC
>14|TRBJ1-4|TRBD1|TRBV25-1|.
CASIGTGLNEKLFF
TGTGCCAGCATCGGGACAGGGCTAAATGAAAAACTGTTTTTT
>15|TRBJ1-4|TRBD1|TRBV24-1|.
CATSDGGTGDEKLFF
TGTGCCACCAGTGATGGGGGGACAGGGGATGAAAAACTGTTTTTT
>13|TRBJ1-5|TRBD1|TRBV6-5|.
CASSRDSGQPQHF
TGTGCCAGCAGTCGGGACAGCGGTCAGCCCCAGCATTTT
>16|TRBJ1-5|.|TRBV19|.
CASSISSGRRNQPQHF
TGTGCCAGTAGTATTAGTAGCGGCAGGCGGAATCAGCCCCAGCATTTT
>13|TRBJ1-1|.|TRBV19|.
CASSIDLVTEAFF
TGTGCCAGTAGTATAGATCTCGTGACTGAAGCTTTCTTT
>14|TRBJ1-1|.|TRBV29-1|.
CSVESINSGTEAFF
TGCAGCGTTGAGTCCATTAATTCGGGCACTGAAGCTTTCTTT
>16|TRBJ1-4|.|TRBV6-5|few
CASSYFFGATNEKLFF
TGTGCCAGCAGTTACTTTTTCGGTGCAACTAATGAAAAACTGTTTTTT
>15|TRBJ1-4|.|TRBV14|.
CASSQWGGSPEKLFF
TGTGCCAGCAGCCAGTGGGGGGGCTCCCCAGAAAAACTGTTTTTT
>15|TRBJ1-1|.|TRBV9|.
CASSAPFQADTEAFF
TGTGCCAGCAGCGCCCCCTTCCAGGCTGACACTGAAGCTTTCTTT
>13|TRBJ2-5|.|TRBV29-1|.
CSVEEGGGETQYF
TGCAGCGTTGAAGAAGGGGGTGGAGAGACCCAGTACTTC
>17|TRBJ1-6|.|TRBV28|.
CASSFAGREGYNSPLHF
TGTGCCAGCAGTTTCGCTGGCAGGGAAGGTTATAATTCACCCCTCCACTTT
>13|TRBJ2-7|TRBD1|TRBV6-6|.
CASRGDSPYEQYF
TGTGCCAGCAGGGGGGACAGCCCTTACGAGCAGTACTTC
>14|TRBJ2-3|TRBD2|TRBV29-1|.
CSQGSGESTDTQYF
TGCAGCCAGGGAAGCGGGGAAAGCACAGATACGCAGTATTTT
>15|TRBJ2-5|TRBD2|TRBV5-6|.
CASSFLAGGRETQYF
TGTGCCAGCAGCTTTCTAGCGGGGGGGAGAGAGACCCAGTACTTC
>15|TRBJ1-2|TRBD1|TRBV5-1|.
CASSPQFGQAYGYTF
TGCGCCAGCAGCCCCCAATTTGGACAGGCCTATGGCTACACCTTC
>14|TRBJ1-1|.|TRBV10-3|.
CAISEAGKGTEAFF
TGTGCCATCAGTGAAGCCGGGAAGGGCACTGAAGCTTTCTTT
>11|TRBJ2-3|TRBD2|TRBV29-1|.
CSVRGGQTQYF
TGCAGCGTACGGGGGGGGCAGACGCAGTATTTT